The rows below give T cell receptor beta chains drawn from one sample of a study of blood T cell repertoires in COVID-19. Generated by immunoSEQ multiplex PCR, the TCRdb table keeps only in-frame clones and is missing some. The sample has fewer than 250,000 clones; roughly 81% are singletons. Sequencing was performed on peripheral blood. The source of these receptors is a woman aged 70-85 years with active or convalescent COVID-19. The CDR3 runs from the conserved cysteine through the conserved F or W. Each record gives: J gene, D gene, V gene, clone size, CDR3 protein, CDR3 DNA. The D gene is left open where the match is weak. Rows give clone size only sometimes, using once, few, many, or a class for an expanded clone.

j_call: TRBJ1-6
d_call: NA
v_call: TRBV7-9
clone_size: few
cdr3_aa: CASSLRGQYNSPLHF
cdr3_nt: TGTGCCAGCAGCTTAAGAGGACAGTATAATTCACCCCTCCACTTT

j_call: TRBJ1-6
d_call: TRBD1
v_call: TRBV18
clone_size: NA
cdr3_aa: CASSLGTGNNSPLHF
cdr3_nt: TGTGCCAGCTCACTTGGGACAGGGAATAATTCACCCCTCCACTTT

j_call: TRBJ2-3
d_call: TRBD2
v_call: TRBV27
clone_size: NA
cdr3_aa: CASSLFGGRLDTQYF
cdr3_nt: TGTGCCAGCAGTTTATTCGGCGGGAGGTTAGATACGCAGTATTTT

j_call: TRBJ1-3
d_call: NA
v_call: TRBV2
clone_size: NA
cdr3_aa: CASSEAAGVAGNTIYF
cdr3_nt: TGTGCCAGCAGTGAAGCCGCAGGGGTAGCGGGAAACACCATATATTTT

j_call: TRBJ2-5
d_call: TRBD2
v_call: TRBV4-1
clone_size: NA
cdr3_aa: CASSQWSGGPGTQYF
cdr3_nt: TGCGCCAGCAGCCAATGGTCGGGAGGGCCCGGGACCCAGTACTTC

j_call: TRBJ2-3
d_call: NA
v_call: TRBV19
clone_size: NA
cdr3_aa: CATWGEGTDTQYF
cdr3_nt: TGTGCCACGTGGGGGGAAGGCACAGATACGCAGTATTTT

j_call: TRBJ1-3
d_call: NA
v_call: TRBV9
clone_size: NA
cdr3_aa: CASSVGGGSRGISGNTIYF
cdr3_nt: TGTGCCAGCAGCGTAGGTGGAGGTTCTCGCGGTATCTCTGGAAACACCATATATTTT

j_call: TRBJ2-1
d_call: TRBD2
v_call: TRBV7-2
clone_size: NA
cdr3_aa: CASSSQTSGRAGWNEQFF
cdr3_nt: TGTGCCAGCAGCTCCCAGACTAGCGGGAGGGCCGGATGGAATGAGCAGTTCTTC

j_call: TRBJ2-1
d_call: NA
v_call: TRBV6-5
clone_size: NA
cdr3_aa: CASSYSQGRRNEQFF
cdr3_nt: TGTGCCAGCAGTTACTCACAGGGAAGGAGGAATGAGCAGTTCTTC

j_call: TRBJ2-1
d_call: TRBD2
v_call: TRBV10-2
clone_size: NA
cdr3_aa: CASTRTSGNEQFF
cdr3_nt: TGCGCCAGCACAAGGACTAGCGGCAATGAGCAGTTCTTC

j_call: TRBJ2-7
d_call: TRBD2
v_call: TRBV29-1
clone_size: NA
cdr3_aa: CSVKTSGRGYEQYF
cdr3_nt: TGCAGCGTCAAGACTAGCGGGAGGGGGTACGAGCAGTACTTC

j_call: TRBJ2-7
d_call: NA
v_call: TRBV11-3
clone_size: NA
cdr3_aa: CASSLELPGQGPDEQYF
cdr3_nt: TGTGCCAGCAGCTTAGAGTTACCGGGACAAGGCCCCGACGAGCAGTACTTC

j_call: TRBJ2-4
d_call: NA
v_call: TRBV6-5
clone_size: NA
cdr3_aa: CASSTGLPPQNIQYF
cdr3_nt: TGTGCCAGCAGTACGGGACTCCCCCCCCAAAACATTCAGTACTTC

j_call: TRBJ1-2
d_call: TRBD1
v_call: TRBV5-1
clone_size: NA
cdr3_aa: CASSPGTVSNYGYTF
cdr3_nt: TGCGCCAGCAGCCCCGGGACAGTTTCTAACTATGGCTACACCTTC

j_call: TRBJ1-2
d_call: NA
v_call: TRBV5-6
clone_size: NA
cdr3_aa: CASSLGDTGDYGYTF
cdr3_nt: TGTGCCAGCAGCTTGGGGGACACCGGCGACTATGGCTACACCTTC

j_call: TRBJ2-3
d_call: NA
v_call: TRBV11-2
clone_size: NA
cdr3_aa: CASSPAAADTQYF
cdr3_nt: TGTGCCAGCAGCCCCGCTGCGGCGGATACGCAGTATTTT

j_call: TRBJ2-3
d_call: NA
v_call: TRBV2
clone_size: once
cdr3_aa: CASSAEIWGPEGDTQYF
cdr3_nt: TGTGCCAGCAGTGCGGAGATTTGGGGGCCAGAGGGGGATACGCAGTATTTT

j_call: TRBJ2-2
d_call: TRBD1
v_call: TRBV19
clone_size: NA
cdr3_aa: CASSNRQGLQNTGELFF
cdr3_nt: TGTGCCAGTAGTAACCGACAGGGTCTGCAGAACACCGGGGAGCTGTTTTTT